This is a list of T cell receptor beta chains from one sample in a study of identifying expanded T cells in peripheral blood. Profiling relied on immunoSEQ multiplex PCR, and the TCRdb table lists in-frame clones only, not all of them. The sample shows about 94,000 clones, 70% to 90% of them seen only once. Sequences were obtained from blood. The receptor set was obtained from a person between 18 and 75 years old in good health. The CDR3 runs from the conserved cysteine through the conserved F or W. A D gene is named only where the DNA matches it firmly. A clone size is listed for some rows: how often the clone was seen (once, few, many), or a class if it is expanded.

J gene,D gene,V gene,clone size,CDR3 protein,CDR3 DNA
TRBJ2-7,TRBD1,TRBV27,.,CASTTNRGQGANYEQYF,TGTGCCAGCACCACAAATCGGGGACAGGGGGCTAACTACGAGCAGTACTTC
TRBJ1-2,.,TRBV6-1,.,CASSEEGGFYGYTF,TGTGCCAGCAGTGAAGAAGGAGGGTTCTATGGCTACACCTTC
TRBJ1-5,.,TRBV27,.,CASGALTGYQPQHF,TGTGCCAGCGGGGCCCTGACAGGTTATCAGCCCCAGCATTTT
TRBJ2-7,.,TRBV5-1,.,CASSQMGSYEQYF,TGCGCCAGCAGCCAGATGGGCAGCTACGAGCAGTACTTC
TRBJ2-3,.,TRBV30,.,CAWSPLGRTDTQYF,TGTGCCTGGAGTCCCCTGGGGCGCACAGATACGCAGTATTTT
TRBJ1-2,TRBD1,TRBV19,few,CASSSLGTGRRGYTF,TGTGCCAGTAGTAGCTTAGGGACAGGGAGACGGGGCTACACCTTC
TRBJ1-2,TRBD1,TRBV5-1,few,CASSRRDSDFPSERNYGYTF,TGCGCCAGCAGCCGACGGGACAGCGACTTCCCTTCTGAGCGAAACTATGGCTACACCTTC
TRBJ1-1,.,TRBV6-6,.,CASSYSLTEAFF,TGTGCCAGCAGTTACTCTCTCACTGAAGCTTTCTTT
TRBJ2-7,TRBD2,TRBV4-1,.,CASSQDAGGKQYF,TGCGCCAGCAGCCAAGATGCGGGGGGCAAGCAGTACTTC
TRBJ1-1,.,TRBV5-1,.,CASKSPGQGPNTEAFF,TGCGCCAGCAAGTCTCCGGGACAAGGCCCGAACACTGAAGCTTTCTTT
TRBJ1-1,TRBD1,TRBV2,once,CASSPPTGINTEAFF,TGTGCCAGCAGCCCGCCGACAGGGATAAACACTGAAGCTTTCTTT
TRBJ2-2,.,TRBV10-3,.,CAIETGRNTGELFF,TGTGCCATCGAGACGGGGCGAAACACCGGGGAGCTGTTTTTT
TRBJ2-7,.,TRBV19,few,CASSISGSYEQYF,TGTGCCAGTAGTATCTCGGGTTCCTACGAGCAGTACTTC
TRBJ2-1,TRBD2,TRBV7-2,.,CASSSSGRAYNEQFF,TGTGCCAGCAGCTCCAGCGGGAGGGCCTACAATGAGCAGTTCTTC
TRBJ1-3,TRBD1,TRBV18,.,CASSPRQGRAGNTIYF,TGTGCCAGCTCACCACGACAGGGGAGAGCTGGAAACACCATATATTTT
TRBJ1-1,.,TRBV9,.,CASRVRTANTEAFF,TGTGCCAGCAGGGTCAGGACAGCGAACACTGAAGCTTTCTTT
TRBJ1-1,TRBD1,TRBV7-3,.,CASSGSGGRTEAFF,TGTGCCAGCAGCGGCTCAGGGGGCCGAACTGAAGCTTTCTTT
TRBJ2-7,TRBD2,TRBV5-6,.,CASSHRNGRTNEQYF,TGTGCCAGCAGCCATCGAAACGGGAGGACGAACGAGCAGTACTTC
TRBJ2-1,TRBD2,TRBV7-3,.,CASSLMGLSYNEQFF,TGTGCCAGCAGCTTAATGGGACTAAGCTACAATGAGCAGTTCTTC
TRBJ2-4,.,TRBV7-9,.,CASSFRVENIQYF,TGTGCCAGCAGCTTCAGGGTGGAAAACATTCAGTACTTC
TRBJ1-5,.,TRBV5-5,.,CASTIHGDGNQPQHF,TGTGCCAGCACCATACACGGGGACGGCAATCAGCCCCAGCATTTT
TRBJ1-4,TRBD1,TRBV4-1,.,CASSRTGVGMGNEKLFF,TGCGCCAGCAGCCGGACAGGGGTCGGGATGGGTAATGAAAAACTGTTTTTT
TRBJ2-7,TRBD2,TRBV18,.,CASSPSGSFNEQYF,TGTGCCAGCTCACCTAGCGGGAGTTTCAACGAGCAGTACTTC
TRBJ2-7,TRBD1,TRBV29-1,.,CSVEVKWGQAPPYEQYF,TGCAGCGTTGAGGTCAAGTGGGGACAGGCCCCTCCCTACGAGCAGTACTTC
TRBJ1-2,.,TRBV30,.,CAWTTDLLYGYTF,TGTGCCTGGACCACAGATCTCCTCTATGGCTACACCTTC
TRBJ2-5,.,TRBV4-3,.,CASSQLGETQYF,TGCGCCAGCAGCCAACTGGGGGAGACCCAGTACTTC
TRBJ1-2,.,TRBV29-1,few,CSEGDGRGYTF,TGCAGCGAAGGGGACGGAAGGGGCTACACCTTC
TRBJ2-1,.,TRBV6-5,.,CASSLDPYNEQFF,TGTGCCAGCAGTCTTGACCCCTACAATGAGCAGTTCTTC
TRBJ1-1,TRBD1,TRBV11-3,.,CASSLGGTGLEAFF,TGTGCCAGCAGCTTAGGCGGGACAGGGCTCGAAGCTTTCTTT
TRBJ1-4,.,TRBV11-2,.,CASSLDAAIEKLFF,TGTGCCAGCAGCTTAGATGCGGCAATCGAAAAACTGTTTTTT
TRBJ1-4,.,TRBV5-1,.,CASSLAGGIANEKLFF,TGCGCCAGCAGCTTGGCCGGGGGGATCGCTAATGAAAAACTGTTTTTT
TRBJ2-7,.,TRBV29-1,few,CSVPLGHEQYF,TGCAGCGTGCCCTTAGGGCACGAGCAGTACTTC
TRBJ1-6,.,TRBV19,.,CASSILGWDSPLHF,TGTGCCAGTAGTATCTTAGGGTGGGATTCACCCCTCCACTTT
TRBJ1-1,.,TRBV30,once,CAWSVKSGRGSEAFF,TGTGCCTGGAGTGTTAAATCGGGCCGGGGATCTGAAGCTTTCTTT
TRBJ2-3,TRBD2,TRBV30,.,CAWRPLAGEADTQYF,TGTGCCTGGAGGCCGCTAGCGGGAGAAGCAGATACGCAGTATTTT
TRBJ2-7,TRBD1,TRBV6-5,few,CASSYEGTGAYEQYF,TGTGCCAGCAGTTACGAGGGGACAGGGGCCTACGAGCAGTACTTC
TRBJ2-7,TRBD2,TRBV4-2,.,CASSQEGGTSSYEQYF,TGTGCCAGCAGCCAAGAAGGCGGGACTAGCTCCTACGAGCAGTACTTC
TRBJ1-1,.,TRBV9,.,CASSVVDTLITEAFF,TGTGCCAGCAGCGTAGTCGACACCTTAATCACTGAAGCTTTCTTT
TRBJ2-3,.,TRBV6-5,.,CASSYSTRGLDTQYF,TGTGCCAGCAGTTACTCGACTAGGGGGTTAGATACGCAGTATTTT
TRBJ2-5,.,TRBV4-1,.,CASSQETGAGPRAETQYF,TGCGCCAGCAGCCAAGAGACTGGTGCGGGACCCCGGGCAGAGACCCAGTACTTC
TRBJ1-2,TRBD1,TRBV6-5,few,CASSRRTGDYGYTF,TGTGCCAGCAGCCGCCGGACAGGGGACTATGGCTACACCTTC
TRBJ2-3,TRBD2,TRBV6-4,.,CASGAGVTDTQYF,TGTGCCTCTGGAGCGGGGGTAACAGATACGCAGTATTTT
TRBJ2-5,.,TRBV7-9,.,CASSPRGGGETQYF,TGTGCCAGCAGCCCCAGGGGGGGAGGAGAGACCCAGTACTTC
TRBJ2-7,.,TRBV20-1,.,CSATGTYEQYF,TGCAGTGCTACGGGGACCTACGAGCAGTACTTC
TRBJ2-7,.,TRBV5-1,.,CASSLEPEYEQYF,TGCGCCAGCAGCTTGGAGCCCGAGTACGAGCAGTACTTC
TRBJ2-7,TRBD2,TRBV7-6,.,CASSLVTSGVEQYF,TGTGCCAGCAGCTTAGTCACTAGCGGGGTCGAGCAGTACTTC
TRBJ2-2,TRBD2,TRBV19,.,CASAARGGVNTGELFF,TGTGCCAGCGCAGCTCGCGGGGGGGTGAACACCGGGGAGCTGTTTTTT
TRBJ1-5,TRBD1,TRBV30,few,CAWARQGENQPQHF,TGTGCCTGGGCACGACAGGGGGAAAATCAGCCCCAGCATTTT
TRBJ1-1,.,TRBV5-6,.,CASRGRTANTEAFF,TGTGCCAGCAGAGGGAGGACAGCGAACACTGAAGCTTTCTTT
TRBJ2-1,.,TRBV7-9,.,CASSSGKGAHNEQFF,TGTGCCAGCAGCTCCGGGAAAGGGGCTCACAATGAGCAGTTCTTC
TRBJ1-6,.,TRBV5-1,.,CASSLAPAGNNSPLHF,TGCGCCAGCAGCCTAGCCCCCGCTGGAAATAATTCACCCCTCCACTTT